Listed below are T cell receptor beta chains from one sample, sequenced in a study of a mutant IDH1 vaccine in newly diagnosed glioma. Using immunoSEQ multiplex PCR, the repertoire was profiled, and TCRdb retains in-frame clones only, with some absent. Of tens of thousands of clones detected, approximately 80% appear once; the ten largest clones hold roughly 5%. No antigens are known for them. The source material was PBMCs, sampled from a glioma patient whose treatment included an IDH1 peptide vaccine. These TCRs come from a man aged 40-49 years with glioma. Both conserved end residues are part of each CDR3. The order of the fields is J gene, D gene, clone size, V gene, CDR3 protein, CDR3 DNA. D genes are given only for firm matches. Expanded clones are given a class, and other clones once, few, many or no size at all.

>TRBJ2-7|-|-|TRBV11-2
CASSRPTGNEQYF
TGTGCCAGCAGCCGACCTACAGGGAACGAGCAGTACTTC
>TRBJ1-1|-|-|TRBV5-5
CASSSSGANTEAFF
TGTGCCAGCAGCTCCAGCGGAGCAAACACTGAAGCTTTCTTT
>TRBJ2-6|TRBD1|-|TRBV4-3
CASSLGTGGSGANVLTF
TGCGCCAGCAGCCTCGGGACAGGGGGTTCTGGGGCCAACGTCCTGACTTTC
>TRBJ2-7|-|-|TRBV28
CASSLSGGQDTYF
TGTGCCAGCAGTTTATCGGGCGGGCAGGACACGTACTTC
>TRBJ2-5|-|-|TRBV5-4
CASSSIDSQETQYF
TGTGCCAGCAGCTCAATCGACAGTCAAGAGACCCAGTACTTC
>TRBJ2-7|TRBD2|-|TRBV5-1
CASSPGLAAPYEQYF
TGCGCCAGCAGTCCCGGACTAGCGGCTCCCTACGAGCAGTACTTC
>TRBJ2-5|TRBD2|-|TRBV11-2
CASSSERDKTQYF
TGTGCCAGCAGCTCCGAGCGGGATAAGACCCAGTACTTC
>TRBJ2-3|TRBD2|-|TRBV9
CASSSGRADTQYF
TGTGCCAGCAGTAGCGGGAGGGCGGATACGCAGTATTTT
>TRBJ1-5|-|few|TRBV18
CASSPLYSPRGQPQHF
TGTGCCAGCTCACCCCTGTATAGCCCCCGGGGCCAGCCCCAGCATTTT
>TRBJ2-3|-|few|TRBV6-1
CASSETPEGDTQYF
TGTGCCAGCAGTGAGACCCCTGAGGGAGATACGCAGTATTTT
>TRBJ1-3|TRBD1|-|TRBV7-2
CASRLTGGYGNTIYF
TGTGCCAGCAGACTGACAGGGGGCTATGGAAACACCATATATTTT
>TRBJ2-1|TRBD2|-|TRBV19
CASSIVSFSGGSYNEQFF
TGTGCCAGTAGTATAGTTTCGTTTTCGGGGGGCTCCTACAATGAGCAGTTCTTC
>TRBJ2-2|-|-|TRBV10-3
CAISSRGNTGELFF
TGTGCCATCAGCTCCCGCGGAAACACCGGGGAGCTGTTTTTT
>TRBJ1-6|-|-|TRBV23-1
CASSDRPLHF
TGCGCCAGCAGTGACCGACCCCTCCACTTT
>TRBJ2-1|-|-|TRBV5-1
CASSLGRLREINEQFF
TGCGCCAGCAGCTTGGGGCGACTGAGGGAAATCAATGAGCAGTTCTTC
>TRBJ1-1|TRBD1|-|TRBV6-5
CASSYSVTGTNTEAFF
TGTGCCAGCAGTTACTCGGTGACAGGGACGAACACTGAAGCTTTCTTT
>TRBJ1-5|-|few|TRBV28
CASSSPQAGDQPQHF
TGTGCCAGCAGTTCTCCCCAGGCTGGGGATCAGCCCCAGCATTTT
>TRBJ1-2|-|few|TRBV29-1
CSVVIGPNYGYTF
TGCAGCGTTGTAATCGGGCCCAACTATGGCTACACCTTC
>TRBJ2-7|-|-|TRBV29-1
CSVVGNSYEQYF
TGCAGCGTTGTTGGCAACTCCTACGAGCAGTACTTC
>TRBJ1-2|-|once|TRBV30
CAWSGPSGYGYTF
TGTGCCTGGAGTGGACCGAGCGGCTATGGCTACACCTTC
>TRBJ1-3|-|few|TRBV30
CAWSGVHSGNTIYF
TGTGCCTGGAGTGGGGTGCACTCTGGAAACACCATATATTTT
>TRBJ2-3|-|-|TRBV28
CASSPNPPRLGTQYF
TGTGCCAGCAGCCCCAACCCCCCCCGCCTGGGTACGCAGTATTTT
>TRBJ1-1|-|-|TRBV28
CASSLLDRNIEAFF
TGTGCCAGCAGTCTCCTGGACAGAAACATTGAAGCTTTCTTT
>TRBJ2-1|-|-|TRBV16
CASSQGSSSYNEQFF
TGTGCCAGCAGCCAGGGATCCTCCTCCTACAATGAGCAGTTCTTC
>TRBJ2-7|-|-|TRBV27
CASGREQGFHEQYF
TGTGCCAGCGGTAGAGAGCAGGGGTTCCACGAGCAGTACTTC
>TRBJ2-3|-|-|TRBV7-8
CASSLRLSTDTQYF
TGTGCCAGCAGCCTGCGTCTGAGCACAGATACGCAGTATTTT
>TRBJ2-3|-|-|TRBV13
CASSLGTKSDTQYF
TGTGCCAGCAGCTTAGGGACTAAGTCAGATACGCAGTATTTT
>TRBJ1-2|TRBD1|-|TRBV29-1
CSVGDRVMDYTF
TGCAGCGTTGGAGACAGGGTGATGGACTACACCTTC
>TRBJ1-1|TRBD1|-|TRBV6-5
CASSYGQGPEAFF
TGTGCCAGCAGTTACGGACAGGGCCCTGAAGCTTTCTTT
>TRBJ1-1|-|-|TRBV7-9
CASSPGGIKNTEAFF
TGTGCCAGCAGTCCCGGGGGAATTAAGAACACTGAAGCTTTCTTT
>TRBJ2-1|TRBD1|-|TRBV18
CASFVGQGNEQFF
TGTGCCAGCTTTGTCGGACAGGGCAATGAGCAGTTCTTC
>TRBJ2-1|-|-|TRBV10-3
CAISETKLRNEQFF
TGTGCCATCAGTGAGACGAAACTTAGAAATGAGCAGTTCTTC
>TRBJ2-7|TRBD1|-|TRBV4-3
CASSHRQGPYEQYF
TGCGCCAGCAGCCACCGACAGGGGCCATACGAGCAGTACTTC
>TRBJ2-1|TRBD1|-|TRBV18
CASSPQGRNEQFF
TGTGCCAGCTCCCCACAGGGGCGCAATGAGCAGTTCTTC
>TRBJ1-1|-|-|TRBV6-5
CASSQSQLSEAFF
TGTGCCAGCAGTCAATCTCAGCTCAGTGAAGCTTTCTTT
>TRBJ1-2|TRBD1|-|TRBV7-6
CASSRGQGGGGYTF
TGTGCCAGCAGCCGTGGACAGGGCGGCGGTGGCTACACCTTC
>TRBJ1-4|TRBD1|-|TRBV9
CASSATGTGTINEKLFF
TGTGCCAGCAGCGCAACCGGGACAGGGACGATTAATGAAAAACTGTTTTTT
>TRBJ2-2|-|-|TRBV18
CASRDESGELFF
TGTGCCAGCCGGGACGAGTCCGGGGAGCTGTTTTTT
>TRBJ2-2|TRBD1|-|TRBV5-1
CASSLDRGNTGELFF
TGCGCCAGCAGCTTGGACAGGGGGAACACCGGGGAGCTGTTTTTT
>TRBJ2-3|-|-|TRBV7-6
CASSLLSVAQYF
TGTGCCAGCAGCTTATTATCCGTAGCGCAGTATTTT
>TRBJ2-7|-|-|TRBV5-4
CASSLTPSVYEQYF
TGTGCCAGCAGCTTGACCCCTAGCGTATACGAGCAGTACTTC
>TRBJ1-4|-|-|TRBV5-1
CASSPTGSEKLFF
TGCGCCAGCAGCCCAACAGGGAGTGAAAAACTGTTTTTT
>TRBJ2-3|-|-|TRBV28
CASSFGQLTDTQYF
TGTGCCAGCAGTTTTGGACAACTCACAGATACGCAGTATTTT
>TRBJ2-2|TRBD2|-|TRBV2
CASSETSGTGELFF
TGTGCCAGCAGTGAAACTAGCGGGACCGGGGAGCTGTTTTTT
>TRBJ2-2|TRBD1|-|TRBV19
CASNGWLVRGQGDIRELFF
TGTGCCAGCAACGGCTGGCTGGTGCGAGGACAGGGAGATATCCGGGAGCTGTTTTTT
>TRBJ1-1|-|-|TRBV7-9
CASSNPSPAEAFF
TGTGCCAGCAGCAACCCTAGTCCCGCTGAAGCTTTCTTT
>TRBJ2-1|TRBD1|-|TRBV27
CASSSRPGGYNEQFF
TGTGCCAGCAGTTCTAGGCCAGGGGGCTACAATGAGCAGTTCTTC
>TRBJ1-1|-|-|TRBV9
CASSVEEDTEAFF
TGTGCCAGCAGCGTCGAGGAGGACACTGAAGCTTTCTTT
>TRBJ2-7|TRBD1|-|TRBV4-1
CASSQGPQGAEAYEQYF
TGCGCCAGCAGCCAAGGCCCACAGGGGGCCGAAGCCTACGAGCAGTACTTC
>TRBJ2-1|TRBD2|-|TRBV5-6
CASSLSRLAGGNEQFF
TGTGCCAGCAGCTTGTCGCGACTAGCGGGAGGCAATGAGCAGTTCTTC